This record covers a single TCR beta chain. Its antigen is not known. This specimen belongs to a study of cytomegalovirus exposure and HLA in healthy donors. General study findings and limits: The classifier was said to identify cytomegalovirus status with high specificity and sensitivity.

Despite likely unrecorded immune exposures, the donors were nominally healthy at the time of sampling. The study ran its PCR with 60 Vbeta and 13 Jbeta primers. The table came from immunoSEQ multiplex PCR; TCRdb's copy has only in-frame clones and leaves some out. The profile shows about 230,000 clones, almost 85% of them singletons. This CDR3 has 15 amino acids. V shed 2 bases, J shed 4 bases, and the junction held 5 bases outside the gene matches. The germline V gene encodes CDR1 SEHNR and CDR2 FQNEAQ (reference sequence). The clonotype comes from a woman between 40 and 50 years old in good health and CMV-seronegative. Input material: PBMCs. This chain links TRBV7-9 with TRBJ1-2; TRBD1 agrees at 9 bases. The CDR3 is CASSLTGGAGYGYTF. As DNA, the CDR3 is TGTGCCAGCAGCTTAACAGGGGGCGCGGGCTATGGCTACACCTTC.